Below are 4 T cell receptor beta chains sequenced from a single sample in a study of identical twins. One entry per CDR3 protein results from TCRdb running MiXCR on the 5' RACE reads. The repertoire holds 1.5 million to 2 million distinct CDR3 sequences, with less than 40% as singletons. Sequenced material: cord blood. These receptors all stem from a newborn girl in good health.

The chain has TRBV20-1 and TRBJ2-5; 9 nucleotides align to TRBD2. V gave up 3 bases and J gave up 9 bases; unmatched junction bases: 11. Germline CDR1 DFQATT, CDR2 SNEGSKA (reference sequence). The CDR3 is 14 amino acids. The CDR3 protein is CSASGAGGGEPQYF. The CDR3 nucleotides read TGCAGTGCTAGTGGAGCGGGGGGAGGGGAGCCCCAGTACTTC.

The V and J genes are TRBV27 and TRBJ1-2; D is perhaps TRBD1 (5 bases). Germline V gene lookup returns CDR1 MNHEY and CDR2 SMNVEV (reference sequence). CDR3 length equals 15 residues. Trimming pared 5 bases from V and 4 bases from J, leaving 17 bases between. The CDR3 DNA reads TGTGCCAGCAGTCCACACCTTGGGGGGGTCTATGGCTACACCTTC. Translation: CASSPHLGGVYGYTF.

In its sample, this clonotype was seen a few times. The gene calls are TRBV20-1 and TRBJ2-3, with D maybe TRBD2 (5 bases). The CDR3 runs 16 residues. V was cut by 0 bases and J by 0 bases, with 13 bases left in between. Germline V gene sequence: CDR1 DFQATT, CDR2 SNEGSKA (reference sequence). The CDR3 here is CSARDLSGESTDTQYF. CDR3 sequence (DNA): TGCAGTGCTAGAGATCTGTCCGGGGAGAGCACAGATACGCAGTATTTT.

V and J are TRBV29-1 and TRBJ1-2; a possible D gene is TRBD1 (6 bases). Per germline, CDR1 SQVTM and CDR2 ANQGSEA. The CDR3 totals 11 residues. The V gene lost 4 bases and the J gene lost 13 bases, with 16 bases spanning the gap. The CDR3 sequence: CSVGGQWGATF. For the CDR3, the DNA is TGCAGCGTTGGCGGACAGTGGGGTGCCACCTTC. Full variable domain (rest looked up from reference TRBV29-1 and TRBJ1-2): SAVISQKPSRDICQRGTSLTIQCQVDSQVTMMFWYRQQPGQSLTLIATANQGSEATYESGFVIDKFPISRPNLTFSTLTVSNMSPEDSSIYLCSVGGQWGATFGSGTRLTVV.